The T cell receptor beta chain under discussion was sequenced for a study of blood T cell repertoires in COVID-19. Study-wide context: PBMCs, B-cell-depleted T cells, or T cells provided the cDNA or gDNA that made up the material.

CDR1 SNHLY and CDR2 FYNNEI come from the germline V gene. There are 15 residues in the CDR3. J lost 5 bases, V lost 6 bases, and 7 bases had no gene match. Assay used: immunoSEQ multiplex PCR; TCRdb lists only in-frame clones, some missing. Among approximately 180,000 clones listed, roughly 85% were seen once. Sequences were obtained from peripheral blood. This chain joins TRBV2 and TRBJ2-2; 9 bases agree with TRBD2. This TCR derives from a man aged 55-75 years with acute or convalescent COVID-19. The CDR3 nucleotides are TGTGCCAGCAGCCAAGCGGGAGGCGTAACCGGGGAGCTGTTTTTT. Protein product: CASSQAGGVTGELFF.